This T cell receptor (beta chain) was identified in a study of identifying expanded T cells in peripheral blood. Study findings and constraints: Differentially abundant clones: 1 to 1.5 between replicates, around 17 at around 15 days, 19 at four. Approximately two-week clone count variance significantly increased as total template count grew.

Profiling relied on immunoSEQ multiplex PCR, and the TCRdb table lists in-frame clones only, not all of them. The sample lists more than 95,000 clones, around 84% occurring once. During the collection period, no donor immune events like infections were recorded. A note on this clone: Antigen unknown.

Germline CDR1 SQVTM, CDR2 ANQGSEA. This CDR3 has 14 amino acids. Trimming took off 1 base at V and 5 bases at J, with 15 bases between the two ends. The rearrangement joins TRBV29-1 to TRBJ2-7; perhaps D is TRBD1 or TRBD2 (5 bases each). The sequenced sample consisted of blood. The receptor's source is a person aged 18 to 70 in good health. The DNA for the CDR3 is TGCAGCGTTGAAGGTGGGACCCGCCCCCACGAGCAGTACTTC. It codes for CSVEGGTRPHEQYF.